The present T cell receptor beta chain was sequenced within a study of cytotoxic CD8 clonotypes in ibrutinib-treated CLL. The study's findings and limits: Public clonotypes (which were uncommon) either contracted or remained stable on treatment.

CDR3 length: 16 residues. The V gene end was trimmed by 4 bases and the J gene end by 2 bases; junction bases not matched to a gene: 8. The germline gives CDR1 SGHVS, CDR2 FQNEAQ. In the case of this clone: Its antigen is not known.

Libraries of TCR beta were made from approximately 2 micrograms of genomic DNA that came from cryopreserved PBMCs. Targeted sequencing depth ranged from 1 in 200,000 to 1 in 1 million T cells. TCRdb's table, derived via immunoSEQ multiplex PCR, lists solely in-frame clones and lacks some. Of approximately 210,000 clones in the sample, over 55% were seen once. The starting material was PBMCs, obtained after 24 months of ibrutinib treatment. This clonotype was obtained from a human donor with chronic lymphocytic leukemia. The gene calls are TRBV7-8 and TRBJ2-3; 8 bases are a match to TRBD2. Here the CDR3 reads CASSSREGQNTDTQYF. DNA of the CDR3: TGTGCCAGCAGCTCACGGGAGGGGCAAAACACAGATACGCAGTATTTT.